These 27 T cell receptor beta chains originate from one sample sequenced in a study of blood T cell repertoires in COVID-19. Generated by immunoSEQ multiplex PCR, the TCRdb table keeps only in-frame clones and is missing some. Here the sample spans around 160,000 clones, approximately 80% being singletons. The sequencing input was peripheral blood. Receptors originate from a human donor in a cohort sampled during active COVID-19.

The chain carries TRBV6-2 or TRBV6-3 and TRBJ2-7, with D hard to call. Trimming removed 5 bases from V and 0 bases from J, with 8 bases in between. CDR3 length: 13 amino acids. The V gene's germline CDR1 is MNHEY and CDR2 SVGEGT. CDR3 DNA: TGTGCCAGCAGTGCGTGGAGCTCCTACGAGCAGTACTTC. It specifies CASSAWSSYEQYF.

The chain has TRBV30 and TRBJ2-3, with 7 bases fitting TRBD2. The CDR3 spans 14 residues. CDR1 is GTSNPN and CDR2 is SVGIG in the germline V gene (reference sequence). Trimming cost V 2 bases and J 4 bases; bases outside gene matches: 6. The CDR3 region is CAWSRGLGSDTQYF. CDR3 DNA sequence: TGTGCCTGGAGTCGCGGACTAGGGTCAGATACGCAGTATTTT.

This chain uses TRBV7-9 with TRBJ1-2, with no clear D. The V gene lost 5 bases and the J gene lost 6 bases, with 25 bases spanning the gap. The germline CDR1 and CDR2 sequences are SEHNR and FQNEAQ (reference sequence). The CDR3 runs to 17 residues. CDR3 nucleotide sequence: TGTGCCAGCAGCCGCGGGTCGGAGAGTCAAGCCGTGCATGGCTACACCTTC. Translated, it gives CASSRGSESQAVHGYTF.

This chain uses TRBV7-9 with TRBJ1-1; possibly TRBD1 for D (5 bases). CDR1 SEHNR and CDR2 FQNEAQ come from the germline V gene (reference sequence). The CDR3 contains 13 residues. Trimming took off 8 bases at V and 5 bases at J, with 15 bases between the two ends. Written as DNA, the CDR3 is TGTGCCAGCGGTATTACCCGGGGGACTGAAGCTTTCTTT. Residues: CASGITRGTEAFF.

The chain links TRBV9 to TRBJ2-7; the match to TRBD2 covers 7 bases. CDR3 length: 16 residues. Germline CDR1 and CDR2: SGDLS and YYNGEE. Losses at the gene ends were 4 bases for V and 1 base for J; bases not matched to a gene: 11. CDR3 bases: TGTGCCAGCAGCCCAAGGGCGGGGGAGACTTCCTACGAGCAGTACTTC. This translates into CASSPRAGETSYEQYF.

The chain employs TRBV11-2 and TRBJ1-2; D might be TRBD1 (6 bases). V was clipped by 4 bases and J by 8 bases, with 17 bases between them. The CDR3 length is 14 residues. The germline CDR1 and CDR2 sequences are SGHAT and FQNNGV. The CDR3 DNA reads TGTGCCAGCAGCTCATCCGGACAGCAGGACGGCTACACCTTC. Translation gives CASSSSGQQDGYTF.

This clone was seen only once. The V and J genes are TRBV29-1 and TRBJ2-2; the D gene is possibly TRBD2 (6 bases). The CDR3 sequence is 12 residues long. The germline V gene encodes CDR1 SQVTM and CDR2 ANQGSEA. Trimming took off 4 bases at V and 5 bases at J, with 8 bases between the two ends. The CDR3 region is CSVVRGTGELFF. The CDR3 DNA follows: TGCAGCGTTGTCCGGGGGACCGGGGAGCTGTTTTTT.

This clone was recorded a few times. This chain joins TRBV28 and TRBJ2-3, with D tentatively TRBD2 (6 bases). CDR3 size: 14 residues. CDR1 is MDHEN, CDR2 SYDVKM, per germline. V was trimmed by 6 bases and J by 5 bases, leaving 15 bases between them. The CDR3 is CASSSGGVKDTQYF. The CDR3 nucleotides are TGTGCCAGCAGCTCCGGCGGGGTCAAAGATACGCAGTATTTT.

This clone has only a few counts. The gene calls are TRBV18 and TRBJ1-1; D is ambiguous. The V gene lost 3 bases and the J gene lost 3 bases, with 8 bases spanning the gap. The CDR3 loop spans 13 amino acids. From germline, CDR1 is KGHSH and CDR2 LQKENI. CDR3 protein: CASSPSRDTEAFF. The CDR3 DNA sequence: TGTGCCAGCTCACCTTCCCGGGACACTGAAGCTTTCTTT.

This chain uses TRBV12-5 with TRBJ1-2; 7 bases match TRBD1. J was trimmed by 0 bases and V by 2 bases; bases with no gene match: 6. CDR3 size: 16 residues. Germline CDR1 is LGHNT and CDR2 is FRNRAP. For the CDR3, the DNA is TGTGCTAGTGGTTTGCCGCAGGGGGAACCTAACTATGGCTACACCTTC. This gives the protein CASGLPQGEPNYGYTF.

This clone was observed once. V gene TRBV19 combines with J gene TRBJ1-2; 7 nucleotides match TRBD1. CDR1 LNHDA and CDR2 SQIVND come from the germline V gene (reference sequence). Losses at the gene ends were 5 bases for V and 8 bases for J; bases not matched to a gene: 11. This CDR3 is built from 14 residues. The CDR3: CASSPRQGNIGYTF. The DNA for the CDR3 is TGTGCCAGTAGTCCTCGACAGGGAAATATAGGCTACACCTTC. Full variable domain (rest looked up from reference TRBV19 and TRBJ1-2): DGGITQSPKYLFRKEGQNVTLSCEQNLNHDAMYWYRQDPGQGLRLIYYSQIVNDFQKGDIAEGYSVSREKKESFPLTVTSAQKNPTAFYLCASSPRQGNIGYTFGSGTRLTVV.

This clone was detected only a few times. The rearrangement uses TRBV4-3 and TRBJ2-2, with TRBD1 as a possible D gene (5 bases). Looked up from germline, CDR1 is LGHNA and CDR2 is YSLEER. Trimming stripped 0 bases from V and 5 bases from J, with 16 bases between. The CDR3 is 17 amino acids. The CDR3, as DNA: TGCGCCAGCAGCCAAGAGGGGCAGGGATCAGCAACCGGGGAGCTGTTTTTT. Translated, it gives CASSQEGQGSATGELFF.

V usage is TRBV27 and J usage is TRBJ1-2; 8 positions match TRBD1. Germline CDR1 reads MNHEY; CDR2 reads SMNVEV (reference sequence). This CDR3 is 16 amino acids long. J gave up 10 bases and V 3 bases, and 16 bases lay outside the gene matches. The CDR3 is CASSFTGTGTGFHYTF. The CDR3 coding sequence is TGTGCCAGCAGTTTTACGGGAACCGGGACAGGTTTTCACTACACCTTC.

The chain employs TRBV19 and TRBJ2-7, with 9 positions matching TRBD1. The V segment lost 3 bases and the J segment 6 bases; nucleotides outside the gene matches: 6. Germline V gene data show CDR1 as LNHDA and CDR2 as SQIVND (reference sequence). CDR3 length equals 14 residues. This CDR3 is CASSMGQGGAEQYF. The CDR3 nucleotides read TGTGCCAGTAGTATGGGACAGGGTGGTGCCGAGCAGTACTTC.

The V call is TRBV25-1, the J call TRBJ1-2, with D perhaps matching TRBD1 (6 bases). The V end was cut by 0 bases, the J end by 5 bases, with 10 bases between. The CDR3 totals 14 residues. The germline gives CDR1 MGHDK, CDR2 SYGVNS. CDR3 sequence: CASSEYDQGYGYTF. For the CDR3, the DNA is TGTGCCAGCAGTGAATATGACCAGGGGTATGGCTACACCTTC.

CDR3 region: CVAGGQQPQHF. As DNA, the CDR3 is TGTGTCGCAGGAGGGCAGCAGCCCCAGCATTTT. The V call is TRBV6-5, the J call TRBJ1-5; unclear D gene. CDR1 MNHEY and CDR2 SVGAGI come from the germline V gene. The CDR3 contains 11 residues.

The rearrangement links TRBV7-3 to TRBJ2-1; D not resolved. CDR1 and CDR2 from the germline V gene are SGHTA and FQGTGA. CDR3 length: 13 amino acids. Trimming left V 1 base short and J 6 bases short, with 7 bases between. The CDR3 sequence is CASSLSRTNEQFF. CDR3 nucleotides: TGTGCCAGCAGCTTAAGTAGAACCAATGAGCAGTTCTTC. Based on the CDR3 plus reference TRBV7-3 and TRBJ2-1, the full variable domain is GAGVSQTPSNKVTEKGKYVELRCDPISGHTALYWYRQSLGQGPEFLIYFQGTGAADDSGLPNDRFFAVRPEGSVSTLKIQRTERGDSAVYLCASSLSRTNEQFFGPGTRLTVL.

V and J are TRBV11-1 and TRBJ1-6; 7 nucleotides agree with TRBD1. Germline assignment: CDR1 SGHAT and CDR2 FQDESV (reference sequence). The CDR3 contains 14 residues. The junction had 8 bases not matched to a gene; V was cut back by 5 bases and J by 10 bases. The CDR3 region is CASSPGLRGSPLHF. CDR3 coding DNA: TGTGCCAGCAGCCCGGGTCTCAGGGGGTCACCCCTCCACTTT.

V gene TRBV18 combines with J gene TRBJ2-7; TRBD1 is a possible D gene (5 bases). Germline loops: CDR1 KGHSH, CDR2 LQKENI. Between the trimmed V and J ends, which lost 4 bases and 1 base, there was a span of 11 bases. CDR3 size: 14 residues. CDR3 coding DNA: TGTGCCAGCTCACAAGGGGATGGATCCTACGAGCAGTACTTC. It yields the protein CASSQGDGSYEQYF.

The rearrangement uses TRBV12-5 and TRBJ2-5; 8 positions agree with TRBD1. The V gene end was trimmed by 9 bases and the J gene end by 5 bases; junction bases not matched to a gene: 5. The CDR3 consists of 12 residues. Per germline, CDR1 LGHNT and CDR2 FRNRAP. The CDR3 region has the DNA TGTGCTAGCCAGGGGGCCGGGGAGACCCAGTACTTC. Translating it yields CASQGAGETQYF.

The rearrangement links TRBV7-6 to TRBJ2-6, with 7 bases aligning to TRBD1. V dropped 2 bases and J dropped 0; count of bases not matched to a gene: 4. Looked up from germline, CDR1 is SGHVS and CDR2 is FNYEAQ. The CDR3 spans 17 residues. The CDR3 sequence: CASSLTWTGSGANVLTF. CDR3 DNA: TGTGCCAGCAGCTTAACATGGACAGGCTCTGGGGCCAACGTCCTGACTTTC.

The rearrangement links TRBV3-1 (or the pseudogene TRBV3-2) to TRBJ1-2; no clear D gene. This CDR3 has 13 residues. Germline V gene data show CDR1 as LGHDT and CDR2 as YNNKEL (reference sequence). The ends were cut back, 3 bases at V and 2 bases at J, with 7 bases in the middle. The CDR3 region has the DNA TGTGCCAGCAGCCATCGGAGAAACTATGGCTACACCTTC. It is translated as CASSHRRNYGYTF.

The V and J genes are TRBV10-1 and TRBJ2-2; 11 nucleotides match TRBD2. The germline CDR1 and CDR2 sequences are WNHNN and SYGVQD (reference sequence). The CDR3 has 16 residues. Trimming took 6 bases from V and 1 from J; bases not matched to a gene: 4. In DNA form, the CDR3 reads TGCGCCAGCAGGACCCTAGCGGGAGGGAACACCGGGGAGCTGTTTTTT. It specifies CASRTLAGGNTGELFF.

V and J are TRBV7-2 and TRBJ2-7; perhaps TRBD2 as D (6 bases). Germline V CDR1 and CDR2: SGHTA, FQGNSA. This CDR3 is built from 14 residues. V dropped 1 base and J dropped 6 bases, with 13 bases sitting between them. CDR3 bases: TGTGCCAGCAGCTTAGATCCTTTGGGGGGCGAGCAGTACTTC. Its protein is CASSLDPLGGEQYF.

The chain employs TRBV19 and TRBJ1-4; a weak D match, TRBD1 (5 bases). Looked up from germline, CDR1 is LNHDA and CDR2 is SQIVND (reference sequence). Between the trimmed V and J ends, which lost 7 bases and 4 bases, there was a span of 16 bases. The CDR3 has 15 residues. This CDR3 is CASITGSSGNEKLFF. CDR3 nucleotide sequence: TGTGCCAGTATAACAGGCAGTTCGGGTAATGAAAAACTGTTTTTT.

The V call is TRBV10-3, the J call TRBJ1-4; TRBD1 aligns across 10 bases. Germline-derived CDR1 and CDR2 are ENHRY and SYGVKD. The CDR3 sequence is 16 residues long. Unmatched junction bases numbered 9, after V lost 3 bases and J lost 8 bases. This chain's CDR3 is CAISEGDRGRGEKLFF. CDR3 DNA: TGTGCCATCAGTGAAGGAGACAGGGGGCGAGGAGAAAAACTGTTTTTT.

This clone was picked up many times. The chain carries TRBV9 and TRBJ2-7, with 7 nucleotides matching TRBD1. Per germline, CDR1 SGDLS and CDR2 YYNGEE. The CDR3 is 15 amino acids. The V and J ends lost 4 bases and 2 bases, in that order; junction bases with no gene match: 9. The CDR3 bases are TGTGCCAGCAGCCCTACGGACAGGCCGGCCTACGAGCAGTACTTC. Translation gives CASSPTDRPAYEQYF. The whole variable domain, filled in from reference TRBV9 and TRBJ2-7, reads DSGVTQTPKHLITATGQRVTLRCSPRSGDLSVYWYQQSLDQGLQFLIQYYNGEERAKGNILERFSAQQFPDLHSELNLSSLELGDSALYFCASSPTDRPAYEQYFGPGTRLTVT.